Sequencing of this TCR beta chain was carried out in a study of T-cell reconstitution after alpha-beta-depleted transplantation in children. This clonotype was seen many times. This sample's TCRbeta library carried unique molecular identifier barcodes. TCRdb reprocessed the PCR reads with MiXCR, giving one entry per CDR3 protein. The sample lists approximately 89,000 distinct CDR3 sequences, roughly a sixth occurring once. The CDR3 is 14 residues long. With V trimmed by 7 bases and J by 4 bases, 12 bases remained unmatched. Germline CDR1 and CDR2: SQVTM and ANQGSEA. This receptor was taken from a male patient between 2 and 10 years old who had a stem cell transplant for acute lymphoblastic leukemia, so the T cells may come from the graft donor. The chain is built from TRBV29-1 and TRBJ1-2, with 7 positions matching TRBD1. The material was PBMCs, mostly from graft donor cells, obtained 180 days after TCRalphabeta/CD19-depleted stem cell transplant. CDR3 loop: CSAEGQRRGYGYTF. CDR3 nucleotides: TGCAGCGCCGAGGGACAGAGGAGGGGCTATGGCTACACCTTC.